This entry features one T cell receptor (beta chain) sequence. Its antigen is unknown. The data belong to a study of monozygotic twins with inflammatory bowel disease. Study-wide results and caveats: People with IBD had fewer clonotypes in common with others than healthy twins did, especially with disease activity.

With no T cell sorting beforehand, total RNA was isolated from whole blood. The CDR3 has 12 residues. The germline CDR1 and CDR2 sequences are SSHAT and FNYEAQ (reference sequence). From the 5' RACE reads, TCRdb lists one entry per CDR3 protein and no DNA. The table for this sample gives over 110,000 distinct CDR3 sequences. Material for sequencing was blood. The chain is built from TRBV7-7 and TRBJ2-1; the D call of TRBD1 rests on TCRdb alone, since no DNA is present to check it. This receptor was obtained from a human donor with ulcerative colitis or Crohn's disease, or a healthy co-twin of an affected twin (not recorded which). CDR3 sequence reads: CASSSLRGRQFF.